Below are 14 T cell receptor beta chains sequenced from a single sample in a study of spatial heterogeneity in lung cancer. Time point denoted: sample taken at primary tumor resection. MiXCR, run by TCRdb on the 5' RACE reads, gives a single entry per CDR3 protein. This table has approximately 92,000 distinct CDR3 sequences, less than 15% appearing once. This specimen consisted of PBMCs, obtained at surgery. These receptors came from a male donor with early-stage non-small cell lung cancer.

This clonotype has only a few counts. The chain combines TRBV12-3 or TRBV12-4 with TRBJ1-2; TRBD1 agrees at 8 bases. The CDR3 is 14 amino acids. V lost 4 bases to trimming and J lost 4 bases; unmatched junction nucleotides: 5. In DNA, the CDR3 is TGTGCCAGCAGTTGGACAGGGAGGAGCTATGGCTACACCTTC. This translates into CASSWTGRSYGYTF.

Written as DNA, the CDR3 is TGTGCCAGCAGCTTAGGCCCCAAAGATCAAGAGACCCAGTACTTC. Amino acids: CASSLGPKDQETQYF. The V and J genes are TRBV7-9 and TRBJ2-5; D gene uncertain. This CDR3 contains 15 residues. Trimming removed 1 base at V and 2 bases at J, with 11 bases between. Germline V gene lookup returns CDR1 SEHNR and CDR2 FQNEAQ (reference sequence).

This clonotype was observed at least ten times. The chain uses TRBV9 and TRBJ2-5; tentatively, D is TRBD2 (5 bases). CDR3 length: 14 residues. V was trimmed by 0 bases and J by 4 bases, leaving 10 bases between them. Germline CDR1 is SGDLS and CDR2 is YYNGEE. CDR3 bases: TGTGCCAGCAGCGTAGATTCAAGCGGAGAGACCCAGTACTTC. As protein: CASSVDSSGETQYF. Full variable domain (missing parts from reference TRBV9 and TRBJ2-5): DSGVTQTPKHLITATGQRVTLRCSPRSGDLSVYWYQQSLDQGLQFLIQYYNGEERAKGNILERFSAQQFPDLHSELNLSSLELGDSALYFCASSVDSSGETQYFGPGTRLLVL.

This clonotype came up many times. The chain employs TRBV28 and TRBJ1-1; D ambiguous. Per the germline V gene, CDR1 is MDHEN and CDR2 is SYDVKM. With 7 bases removed from V and 1 base from J, the gap between germline ends came to 13 bases. The CDR3 has 14 residues. The CDR3 nucleotides are TGTGCCAGCACCGCAGGACGGCCGAACACTGAAGCTTTCTTT. Its translation is CASTAGRPNTEAFF.

The sample holds a few counts of this clonotype. The V call is TRBV7-2, the J call TRBJ2-5, with TRBD2 matching over 8 bases. The CDR3 contains 16 residues. The J segment lost 5 bases and the V segment lost 3 bases, leaving 11 bases of the junction unmatched. Germline V gene sequence: CDR1 SGHTA, CDR2 FQGNSA. CDR3 coding DNA: TGTGCCAGCAGCTTTCTCTTAGGCGGGGGGCTGGAGACCCAGTACTTC. It specifies CASSFLLGGGLETQYF.

This clonotype showed up just a few times. This chain uses TRBV24-1 with TRBJ2-5; D remains unclear. The V end lost 2 bases, the J end lost 2 bases, and 5 bases lay between the germline ends. The CDR3 covers 13 residues. Per the germline V gene, CDR1 is KGHDR and CDR2 is SFDVKD. CDR3 region: CATSDWAQETQYF. Written as DNA, the CDR3 is TGTGCCACCAGTGATTGGGCGCAAGAGACCCAGTACTTC.

The sample holds many counts of this clonotype. The chain recombines TRBV5-1 with TRBJ1-1; no definite D call. V lost 4 bases and J lost 3, with 13 bases in between. CDR1 and CDR2 from the germline V gene are SGHRS and YFSETQ. The CDR3 totals 14 residues. This CDR3 is CASSTEGAYTEAFF. The CDR3 bases are TGCGCCAGCAGCACGGAAGGAGCCTACACTGAAGCTTTCTTT.

This clonotype was seen only a few times. The chain carries TRBV28 and TRBJ2-5, with 8 bases lining up with TRBD2. The CDR3 is made up of 15 amino acids. After removal of 5 bases from V and 5 bases from J, the junction contained 10 bases not matched to a gene. CDR1 MDHEN and CDR2 SYDVKM come from the germline V gene. CDR3 nucleotides: TGTGCCAGCAGTACCTTGACGGGGGGGATTGAGACCCAGTACTTC. It encodes CASSTLTGGIETQYF.

This clonotype turned up a few times. The chain uses TRBV4-1 and TRBJ2-5; 14 bases match TRBD2. V gave up 2 bases and J gave up 5 bases; unmatched junction bases: 4. Germline assignment: CDR1 MGHRA and CDR2 YSYEKL. The CDR3 sequence is 16 residues long. For the CDR3, the DNA is TGCGCCAGCAGCCAAAGGACTAGCGGGGGGAGTGAGACCCAGTACTTC. This encodes CASSQRTSGGSETQYF.

This clonotype was observed a few times. The V gene is TRBV4-3, the J gene TRBJ2-6, with D possibly matching TRBD1 (5 bases). The CDR3 loop spans 18 amino acids. V shed 0 bases and J shed 0 bases, with 12 bases lying between them. Germline-derived CDR1 and CDR2 are LGHNA and YSLEER. The CDR3 DNA sequence: TGCGCCAGCAGCCAAGATGGGGCAGGTCGCTCTGGGGCCAACGTCCTGACTTTC. Translation: CASSQDGAGRSGANVLTF.

This chain joins TRBV7-2 and TRBJ1-6, with a tentative D call TRBD1 (5 bases). CDR1 is SGHTA and CDR2 is FQGNSA in the germline V gene. Trimming removed 5 bases from V and 7 bases from J, with 24 bases in between. The CDR3 length is 18 residues. CDR3 nucleotide sequence: TGTGCCAGCAGCCCTTTCCTAAGAGGGAATTGGGGGAATTCACCCCTCCACTTT. This codes for CASSPFLRGNWGNSPLHF.

The chain employs TRBV19 and TRBJ2-3; a weak D match, TRBD2 (5 bases). The germline V gene encodes CDR1 LNHDA and CDR2 SQIVND (reference sequence). Trimming removed 9 bases at V and 5 bases at J, with 9 bases between. This CDR3 is built from 11 residues. CDR3 coding DNA: TGTGCCAGCGACGCGGGAGATACGCAGTATTTT. Translating it yields CASDAGDTQYF.

The chain has TRBV29-1 and TRBJ2-4; possibly TRBD2 for D (6 bases). CDR1 is SQVTM and CDR2 is ANQGSEA in the germline V gene. The CDR3 loop spans 11 amino acids. V was pared by 6 bases and J by 12 bases, with 15 bases between. CDR3 sequence: CSVRDRQTQYF. The CDR3 DNA reads TGCAGCGTGCGGGACCGGCAGACTCAGTACTTC.

The rearrangement links TRBV28 to TRBJ1-1; D call uncertain. With 4 bases removed from V and 2 bases from J, the gap between germline ends came to 14 bases. This CDR3 has 15 amino acids. The germline V gene has CDR1 MDHEN and CDR2 SYDVKM. For the CDR3, the DNA is TGTGCCAGCAGTTCCGGTGGCTCGAGCAACACTGAAGCTTTCTTT. It yields the protein CASSSGGSSNTEAFF.